These 13 T cell receptor beta chains originate from one sample sequenced in a study of T cell repertoires in cytomegalovirus infection. TCRdb recomputed calls from the reads with MiXCR, one row per CDR3 protein. The sample shows about 440,000 distinct CDR3 sequences, approximately 33% of them seen only once. The source material was PBMCs. The receptors originated from a human donor in good health (CMV status not recorded). Some clones in this sample may be carry-over from other donors' samples.

As regards this clonotype: A much larger clone differs by one base, so this may be a read error. The V call is TRBV5-5, the J call TRBJ2-5, with 9 bases aligning to TRBD1. CDR3 length: 15 residues. The germline V gene encodes CDR1 SGHKS and CDR2 YYEKEE (reference sequence). This CDR3 is CDSSSRDRVLETQYF. CDR3 DNA sequence: TGTGACAGCAGCTCCCGGGACAGGGTGTTGGAGACCCAGTACTTC.

This chain joins TRBV7-9 and TRBJ2-1; 10 nucleotides align to TRBD2. The CDR3 sequence is 15 residues long. Trimming at V came to 5 bases and at J to 8 bases, leaving 9 bases not matched to a gene. Germline lookup yields CDR1 SEHNR and CDR2 FQNEAQ (reference sequence). The CDR3 DNA sequence: TGTGCCAGCAGCCCCCGGGAGCGGGGGGGGTATGAGCAGTTCTTC. Translation: CASSPRERGGYEQFF.

This sequence joins TRBV12-3 or TRBV12-4 and TRBJ2-1; 8 nucleotides align to TRBD1. The CDR3 extends over 15 amino acids. Trimming cost V 0 bases and J 5 bases; bases outside gene matches: 3. CDR3 nucleotide sequence: TGTGCCAGCAGTTTAGCGCTGACAGGGGACAATGAGCAGTTCTTC. Its translation: CASSLALTGDNEQFF.

This clonotype came up a few times. V and J are TRBV29-1 and TRBJ1-1, with TRBD1 matching 9 bases. The CDR3 extends over 14 amino acids. Germline trimming cut 7 bases from V and 4 bases from J; bases unmatched to any gene: 10. Looked up from germline, CDR1 is SQVTM and CDR2 is ANQGSEA. CDR3: CSADRGSKATEAFF. As DNA, the CDR3 is TGCAGCGCGGACAGGGGAAGTAAGGCCACTGAAGCTTTCTTT.

This clonotype has a count of ten or more. CDR3 sequence: CASRSQGASTTEAFF. In DNA, the CDR3 is TGTGCCAGCAGATCCCAGGGGGCGAGCACCACTGAAGCTTTCTTT. The rearrangement joins TRBV2 to TRBJ1-1; TRBD1 matches 8 bases. The germline V gene encodes CDR1 SNHLY and CDR2 FYNNEI. J was trimmed by 4 bases and V by 6 bases; bases with no gene match: 10. This CDR3 has 15 amino acids.

This clonotype has at least ten counts. The chain carries TRBV7-8 and TRBJ1-2, with TRBD1 as a possible D gene (5 bases). The CDR3 covers 17 residues. V lost 5 bases and J 1 base, leaving 20 bases between the germline ends. Per germline, CDR1 SGHVS and CDR2 FQNEAQ. CDR3 sequence: CASSPRRAKGVNYGYTF. The DNA for the CDR3 is TGTGCCAGCAGCCCGAGACGGGCGAAAGGGGTTAACTATGGCTACACCTTC.

The V call is TRBV6-5, the J call TRBJ2-7; unclear D gene. V lost 0 bases to trimming and J lost 3 bases, with 18 bases between them. The CDR3 loop spans 17 amino acids. In germline, CDR1 is MNHEY, CDR2 SVGAGI. CDR3 protein: CASSYSKAQVLGYEQYF. The CDR3 DNA sequence: TGTGCCAGCAGTTACTCGAAGGCGCAGGTTTTAGGCTACGAGCAGTACTTC.

This clonotype has a count of ten or more. The gene calls are TRBV7-2 and TRBJ2-2, with TRBD2 identical over 11 bases. This CDR3 spans 15 amino acids. The germline V gene has CDR1 SGHTA and CDR2 FQGNSA. V trimming: 6 bases; J trimming: 4 bases; junction bases outside the gene matches: 4. CDR3 sequence: CASSLSGGATGELFF. In nucleotides, the CDR3 is TGTGCCAGCAGTCTTAGCGGGGGGGCCACCGGGGAGCTGTTTTTT.

Remarks on this clonotype: This sequence may be a read error, since a much larger clone differs from it by one base. The chain has TRBV24-1 and TRBJ2-5, with D perhaps assigned TRBD1 or TRBD2 (5 bases each). In germline, CDR1 is KGHDR, CDR2 SFDVKD. This CDR3 region has 14 residues. In DNA, the CDR3 is TGTGCCACCAGTGATTTGCGAGGGGCAGAGACCCAGTCCTTC. It yields the protein CATSDLRGAETQSF.

Turning to this clonotype: The junction shows a germline mismatch at one end, possibly a read error. The chain recombines TRBV6-5 with TRBJ1-5, with D possibly matching TRBD1 (6 bases). Germline CDR1 reads MNHEY; CDR2 reads SVGAGI. The length of the CDR3 is 13 residues. The CDR3, as DNA: TGTTCCAGCAGTTACAGGGAAGGGCAGCCCCAGCATTTT. Its protein is CSSSYREGQPQHF.

This clonotype appeared a few times. The J gene is TRBJ1-2, the V gene TRBV19; maybe TRBD1 (5 bases). The ends were cut back, 5 bases at V and 5 bases at J, with 21 bases in the middle. This CDR3 is 16 amino acids long. Germline CDR1 is LNHDA and CDR2 is SQIVND (reference sequence). The CDR3: CASSGLGHPVEYGYTF. The DNA for the CDR3 is TGTGCCAGTAGTGGGCTCGGACACCCCGTTGAGTATGGCTACACCTTC.

This clonotype was observed a few times. The chain uses TRBV6-5 and TRBJ1-1; no clear D gene. There are 15 residues in the CDR3. V gave up 2 bases and J gave up 5 bases, with 15 bases separating them. Germline loops: CDR1 MNHEY, CDR2 SVGAGI. Written as DNA, the CDR3 is TGTGCCAGCAGTTACAGTGGTCGACCGGGAACTGAAGCTTTCTTT. Translation: CASSYSGRPGTEAFF.

This clonotype showed up just a few times. The chain recombines TRBV2 with TRBJ2-6; TRBD1 might be the D (5 bases). Germline V gives CDR1 SNHLY, CDR2 FYNNEI. V was pared by 3 bases and J by 4 bases, with 10 bases between. This CDR3 contains 15 residues. For the CDR3, the DNA is TGTGCCAGCAGTGACAGGGTCGTAGGGGCCAACGTCCTGACTTTC. This gives the protein CASSDRVVGANVLTF.